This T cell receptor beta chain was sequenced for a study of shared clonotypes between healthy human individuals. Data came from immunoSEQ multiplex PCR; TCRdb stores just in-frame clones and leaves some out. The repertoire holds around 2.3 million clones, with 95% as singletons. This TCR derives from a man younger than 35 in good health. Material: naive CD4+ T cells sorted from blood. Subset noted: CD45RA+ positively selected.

The CDR3 region is CASSLFLGTQETQYF. Written as DNA, the CDR3 is TGTGCCAGCAGCTTGTTCTTGGGAACCCAAGAGACCCAGTACTTC. The V call is TRBV5-4, the J call TRBJ2-5; unclear D gene. Germline V gene sequence: CDR1 SGHNT, CDR2 YYREEE (reference sequence). The CDR3 length is 15 residues. V gave up 1 base and J gave up 1 base, with 11 bases separating them.